This T cell receptor beta chain is from a study of blood T cell repertoires in COVID-19. Study information: PBMCs, B-cell-depleted T cells, or T cells provided the cDNA or gDNA that made up the material.

Original methodology: Researchers report that nucleated cell counts were estimated from reference gene primer amplification. Some clones are missing from TCRdb's copy, which holds only in-frame ones; the method was immunoSEQ multiplex PCR. V, J and clone size are taken as reported in that table, and D and trimming were inferred from the DNA itself. In the table there are 100,000 to 150,000 clones, more than 75% of which are singletons. This clone is a singleton in its sample. The germline V gene encodes CDR1 SGHNT and CDR2 YYREEE (reference sequence). The CDR3 is made up of 14 amino acids. Trimming removed 2 bases from V and 0 bases from J, with 8 bases in between.

The TCR comes from a human donor in a cohort sampled during active COVID-19. Sequencing was done on a sample of peripheral blood. The genes are TRBV5-4 and TRBJ2-5; D ambiguous. This chain's CDR3 is CASSLLMYQETQYF. CDR3 coding DNA: TGTGCCAGCAGCTTACTGATGTACCAAGAGACCCAGTACTTC.